This T cell receptor beta chain was captured by sequencing in a study of cytomegalovirus exposure and HLA in healthy donors (dated by TCRdb to 2016 to 2017). Notes on the research overall: An earlier analysis of some 600 of the donors reported approximately 280 Gb of sequence data and 117 million unique TCR beta sequences obtained from approximately 180 million T cells. Roughly 300 gigabases of sequencing data and approximately 91 million unique TCR sequences made up an early release that covered over 550 HLA-typed donors. Of the roughly 410 genotyped donors, 75% to 85% were placed in the genetic ancestry cluster associated with self-reported Caucasian donors. The study was designed to test whether signatures of past pathogen exposure could be identified by cataloging public T cell receptors. The T cell repertoires of 550 to 850 subjects were profiled by immunosequencing and related to cytomegalovirus serostatus. Besides the first cohort of approximately 710 subjects, a separate validation cohort made up of 120 or so different subjects was used. To predict cytomegalovirus infection status, the study brought together high-throughput TCR immunosequencing, statistical association of individual TCRs with disease status, and machine learning. In a later analysis, previously published TCR beta repertoires from hundreds of donors were re-analyzed and high-resolution HLA genotyping was added so that TCR occurrence patterns could be studied. Rather than using new phenotypic data, the later analysis identified candidate immune exposures from TCR beta sequences and from how often those sequences occurred across donors. An earlier analysis of approximately 580 of the donors used high-throughput TCR beta sequencing to judge whether each TCR beta V gene segment behaved as functional or pseudogenic. Donor age, sex, ethnicity and CMV serostatus were compiled alongside the repertoire data. In a later genetic analysis, genome-wide SNP genotypes for about three fifths of the 666 donors were used, and that subset was treated as a discovery cohort. Every discovery cohort repertoire had been produced on one sequencing platform. Both class I and class II loci were covered by HLA typing, at four-digit resolution. Typing coverage varied by locus: 629-630 donors for A, B, C, DRB1 and DQB1; 500 to 550 for DQA1; 606 for DPA1; roughly 450 for DPB1. A few DR-DQ haplotypes were treated as single units for association and clustering because of strong linkage in the cohort. Among 300 to 500 genotyped donors of the cohort, an average of approximately 220,000 unique TCR beta nucleotide sequences was sequenced per donor, of which about 20% were non-productive. What the study reported, not specific to this receptor: In a later analysis, TCR association rates were found to vary across HLA loci, with the most associated TCRs seen for DRB1 alleles and the fewest for HLA-C alleles. According to a later genetic analysis, donors in an Asian-associated ancestry cluster had fewer N-insertions in productive TCRs than the roughly 700-donor mean. A further reported finding was that TCR beta sequences accurately predicted the HLA-A and HLA-B alleles for most subjects in the first cohort. Some IMGT-functional V segments, including TRBV6-2 and TRBV6-3, could not be distinguished by the 87-base-pair reads and were therefore excluded. According to the authors, the approach could potentially be generalized to other disease states and immunological phenotypes. Most TCR sequences were observed very rarely across donors, whereas some public TCRs were present in many individuals. In a later analysis, HLA-associated TCR beta chains were found to be more clonally expanded and to have lower generation probabilities than equally common non-associated chains. An earlier analysis of approximately 500 of the donors showed that most TCR beta V segments appeared in productive rearrangements either about 87% or about 30% of the time, which broadly matched IMGT annotations. The earlier analysis of almost 600 of the donors excluded fewer than 20 rarely observed V segments, including chromosome 9 orphons, because counts were too low. In a later analysis, several top co-occurrence clusters were reported to appear linked to parvovirus B19, influenza, CMV and Epstein-Barr virus. A group of highly shared sequence variants was considered likely to be a technical artifact of the sequencing pipeline. Linkage disequilibrium might explain the correlated functional status among segregating V segments, but an unknown experimental factor could not be ruled out. When HLA alleles, especially DR and DQ, strongly co-occurred, attributing TCR associations to individual alleles was difficult. In this cohort, only TCR beta chains were sequenced, and detectable features were limited by the absence of alpha or paired-chain data. In vitro tests confirmed that a few of the cytomegalovirus-associated TCR beta chains recognize cytomegalovirus antigens. In a later genetic analysis, a missense DCLRE1C variant was associated with V-gene and J-gene trimming of TCR beta chains, and the association was replicated in an independent cohort. Because HLA typing was unavailable for some donors at each locus, only the typed subset was used in association tests. Specific HLA alleles were associated with over 15,000 TCR beta sequences at a false discovery rate of 0.05 in a later analysis. CMV serostatus was the only immune exposure information available for the cohort. Most CMV-associated TCR beta chains appeared to be HLA-restricted in a later analysis, and the HLA associations seemed to be driven largely by CMV exposure. The classifier was reported to diagnose cytomegalovirus status with high specificity and sensitivity in both the original and validation cohorts. Sequencing depth was assumed to be roughly uniform across donors in the presence/absence analyses, though that assumption may not hold. The study listed approximately 150 TCR beta chains as associated with cytomegalovirus.

In total, approximately 690 healthy bone marrow donors made up the cohort. Cohort members were all nominally healthy when sampled, although unrecorded immune exposures were likely present. The donor tested CMV seropositive and was one of the 289 seropositive cohort members. A peripheral blood sample was provided by each donor, and peripheral blood mononuclear cells were used for TCR beta sequencing. The Qiagen DNeasy Blood Extraction Kit was used to extract genomic DNA from the blood cell samples. With respect to this clone: Its antigen is unknown. Per-nucleotide qualities are absent, and no much larger clonotype sits a single base away.

The library came from the immunoSEQ multiplex PCR assay. For the multiplex PCR, a mixture combining 60 forward primers for TCR Vbeta segments and 13 reverse primers for TCR Jbeta segments was used. A multiplex PCR assay on genomic DNA amplified the CDR3 region of rearranged TCR beta genes. The amplified TCR beta libraries were sequenced on the Illumina HiSeq System as 87-base-pair reads. The paper's processing steps were these. In a later analysis, roughly 80 million unique TCR beta chains were counted across the 500 to 850 repertoires, and around 10 million of these chains were shared by at least two donors. A nearest-neighbor algorithm error-corrected the raw reads and collapsed the reads into unique sequences, merging closely related sequences to remove PCR and sequencing errors. Alignment of CDR3 sequences to IMGT reference sequences was used to assign V, D and J gene segments. For a sequence to be retained, a match of at least six nucleotides was required to both a V gene segment and a J gene segment. Rearrangements were classified as productive when the CDR3 lacked stop codons and remained in frame with V and J, and all other rearrangements were classified as non-productive. Following IMGT convention, CDR3 was defined as the stretch from the second conserved V-encoded cysteine to the conserved J-encoded phenylalanine. The earlier analysis of about 560 of the donors excluded any sequence lacking an unambiguous match to a single V gene segment. An earlier analysis of several hundred of the donors called V segments functional above 56.7% productive rearrangements and segregating when the between-donor standard deviation exceeded 5%. A statistical classification framework was built to diagnose cytomegalovirus status from the catalog of TCR beta chain sequences. In a later analysis, V and J genes were assigned by comparing TCR nucleotide sequences against IMGT/GENE-DB human TR gene sequences. A later analysis assigned CDR3 sequences and most-parsimonious VDJ recombination scenarios with the TCRdist pipeline. In a later analysis, every TCR beta chain was defined by the combination of its CDR3 amino acid sequence and its V-gene family, and reads without a unique V-gene family were dropped. To address suspected cross-contamination and a sequencing artifact, a later analysis removed roughly 580 highly shared, low-generation-probability nucleotide sequences. In a later analysis, a clonal expansion index was calculated for each public chain from normalized within-repertoire ranks of inferred template counts. Generation probabilities in a later analysis came from a VDJ recombination model fitted to out-of-frame rearrangements, and those results were checked against IGoR. In a later analysis, hypergeometric tests were used to score TCR-TCR, TCR-HLA and TCR-CMV co-occurrence, with a repertoire-size bias correction applied to TCR pairs. To estimate false discovery rates, a later analysis permuted the HLA or CMV assignments 20 times. In a later analysis, co-occurring TCRs were grouped using DBSCAN, and TCRdist sequence similarity was added for clustering within HLA-allele-positive subsets. Repertoires with fewer than 30,000 or more than 120,000 public chains, plus five repertoires with anomalous nucleotide sharing, were excluded from co-occurrence clustering. TCRdb retrieved this table from immuneACCESS and kept in-frame rearrangements only. Not all clones are present; in checked studies, unresolved V genes account for under half, and no reason is known for the remainder. From that table come the V and J calls and clone size; the DNA was used to work out D and trimming. Counted in this sample were 30,000 to 40,000 clones; roughly 88% of them appeared once. Over 9.5% of the sample is in the top ten clones.

The CDR3 measures 15 amino acids from cysteine to phenylalanine. The read is trimmed to its CDR3 DNA, 45 bases read in frame from base 1. Sequences SEHNR (CDR1) and FQNEAQ (CDR2) are obtained from the germline V gene (reference sequence). Recombination linked TRBV7-9 to TRBJ2-5, and possibly TRBD1, on 5 matching bases. The DNA end favors TRBJ2-7, so the J call may be wrong. Sequenced: PBMCs. This sequence originates from a woman aged 40 to 50 in good health and CMV-seropositive. The nucleotides read TGTGCCAGCAGCTTCGGTAGGATGACAGCCTACGAGCAGTACTTC. It is translated as CASSFGRMTAYEQYF.